This T cell receptor (beta chain) was sequenced in a study of cytomegalovirus exposure and HLA in healthy donors. Across the whole study: In an early release, HLA-typed donors contributed 90 million or so unique TCR sequences.

The study ran its PCR with 60 Vbeta and 13 Jbeta primers. Profiled with immunoSEQ multiplex PCR; TCRdb holds only in-frame clones, not every one. The sample carries around 110,000 clones, approximately 60% recorded once. The clonotype comes from a woman in her twenties or thirties in good health and CMV-seronegative. Sequencing was carried out using PBMCs.

As DNA, the CDR3 is TGCGCCAGCAGCACCGGGACTAGCGGGACGAGGATGCAGTTCTTC. Translated: CASSTGTSGTRMQFF. The V and J genes are TRBV10-2 and TRBJ2-1; 13 bases are a match to TRBD2. CDR3 length: 15 amino acids. J was trimmed by 12 bases and V by 6 bases; bases with no gene match: 11. The germline gives CDR1 WSHSY, CDR2 SAAADI.